A selection of T cell receptor beta chains follows, all from one sample in a study of blood T cell repertoires in COVID-19. Clones were read by immunoSEQ multiplex PCR, and TCRdb kept only the in-frame ones, dropping some. The sample lists around 94,000 clones, over 65% occurring once. Sequencing was performed on peripheral blood. The receptors originated from a human donor in a cohort sampled during active COVID-19. CDR3s include the opening cysteine and the closing phenylalanine or tryptophan. D genes are given only for firm matches.

v_call	d_call	j_call	cdr3_aa	cdr3_nt
TRBV20-1	.	TRBJ1-1	CSARANTEAFF	TGCAGTGCTAGAGCAAACACTGAAGCTTTCTTT
TRBV7-3	TRBD2	TRBJ2-1	CASSSLDTTSGPSYNEQFF	TGTGCCAGCAGCTCCCTGGACACTACTAGCGGACCCTCCTACAATGAGCAGTTCTTC
TRBV10-3	.	TRBJ1-6	CAISDFLAPLHF	TGTGCCATCAGTGATTTTCTTGCACCCCTCCACTTT
TRBV5-4	.	TRBJ2-5	CASSFPGAETQYF	TGTGCCAGCAGCTTCCCAGGGGCTGAGACCCAGTACTTC
TRBV27	.	TRBJ1-4	CASSPPGGYNEKLFF	TGTGCCAGCAGCCCCCCGGGGGGCTATAATGAAAAACTGTTTTTT
TRBV20-1	.	TRBJ1-1	CSARGDIGAFF	TGCAGTGCTAGAGGCGACATCGGAGCTTTCTTT
TRBV5-1	TRBD2	TRBJ2-3	CASSLLAGGRTDTQYF	TGCGCCAGCAGCTTACTAGCGGGGGGACGTACAGATACGCAGTATTTT
TRBV15	TRBD1	TRBJ2-1	CATSSRDRAWGEQFF	TGTGCCACCAGCAGTAGGGACAGGGCGTGGGGTGAGCAGTTCTTC
TRBV30	.	TRBJ2-7	CAWSVGGAYEQYF	TGTGCCTGGAGTGTAGGAGGGGCCTACGAGCAGTACTTC
TRBV30	TRBD1	TRBJ2-2	CAWRLGTVDTGELFF	TGTGCCTGGAGACTTGGGACAGTCGACACCGGGGAGCTGTTTTTT
TRBV12-3/TRBV12-4	.	TRBJ1-1	CASSVWGAEAFF	TGTGCCAGCAGTGTTTGGGGGGCTGAAGCTTTCTTT